The 27 T cell receptor beta chains below were found in one sample sequenced in a study of blood T cell repertoires in COVID-19. Assay used: immunoSEQ multiplex PCR; TCRdb lists only in-frame clones, some missing. The repertoire holds hundreds of thousands of clones, with 86% as singletons. Sequenced: peripheral blood. These receptors came from a woman aged 25 to 45 with active or convalescent COVID-19.

This clone appeared a few times. The chain is built from TRBV6-2 or TRBV6-3 and TRBJ1-2; TRBD1 matches at 10 bases. The CDR3 length is 15 residues. The V segment lost 6 bases and the J segment 1 base; nucleotides outside the gene matches: 5. CDR1 MNHEY and CDR2 SVGEGT come from the germline V gene. The CDR3 DNA sequence: TGTGCCAGCAGCCCCCGGACAGGGGGTAACTATGGCTACACCTTC. It specifies CASSPRTGGNYGYTF.

The V call is TRBV18, the J call TRBJ2-1; 8 positions agree with TRBD2. Germline V lookup: CDR1 KGHSH, CDR2 LQKENI. The CDR3 has 16 residues. V gave up 1 base and J gave up 6 bases; unmatched junction bases: 8. For the CDR3, the DNA is TGTGCCAGCTCACCACAACAAGCGGGAGTCGGCAATGAGCAGTTCTTC. Protein: CASSPQQAGVGNEQFF. Together with reference TRBV18 and TRBJ2-1, the CDR3 gives the full variable domain: NAGVMQNPRHLVRRRGQEARLRCSPMKGHSHVYWYRQLPEEGLKFMVYLQKENIIDESGMPKERFSAEFPKEGPSILRIQQVVRGDSAAYFCASSPQQAGVGNEQFFGPGTRLTVL.

The gene calls are TRBV21-1 and TRBJ2-7; no DNA check was done on the table's D call, TRBD1. TRBV21-1 has pseudogene status. The length of the CDR3 is 13 residues. For the CDR3, the DNA is TGTGCCAGCAGCACGGACAGGACTAACGAGCAGTACTTC. Protein sequence: CASSTDRTNEQYF.

The V and J genes are TRBV4-1 and TRBJ1-1; 9 positions agree with TRBD1. After removal of 4 bases from V and 6 bases from J, the junction contained 3 bases not matched to a gene. The CDR3 covers 13 residues. Germline CDR1 MGHRA, CDR2 YSYEKL. The CDR3 sequence: CASSLTGGSEAFF. CDR3 nucleotide sequence: TGCGCCAGCAGCCTTACAGGGGGCTCTGAAGCTTTCTTT.

The chain links TRBV27 to TRBJ1-2; TRBD1 aligns across 7 bases. The CDR3 is made up of 14 amino acids. V trimming: 2 bases; J trimming: 3 bases; junction bases outside the gene matches: 3. Germline V gene data show CDR1 as MNHEY and CDR2 as SMNVEV (reference sequence). The CDR3 DNA reads TGTGCCAGCAGTTTACGCGGGACAGACTATGGCTACACCTTC. Protein: CASSLRGTDYGYTF.

This clone was observed a handful of times. The V gene is TRBV10-2, the J gene TRBJ1-2; D may be TRBD1 (5 bases). Germline CDR1 and CDR2: WSHSY and SAAADI. V was shortened by 5 bases and J by 8 bases, with 12 bases between the two germline ends. This CDR3 contains 12 residues. The CDR3 nucleotides read TGCGCCAGCAGTCCGGGGGTTGGGGGCTACACCTTC. Translation gives CASSPGVGGYTF.

The chain employs TRBV6-5 and TRBJ2-2, with a tentative D call TRBD1 (5 bases). V lost 2 bases and J 5 bases, leaving 15 bases between the germline ends. Germline CDR1 reads MNHEY; CDR2 reads SVGAGI. CDR3 length equals 16 residues. The CDR3 DNA reads TGTGCCAGCAGTTACGGGCAGGGTCATTTTACCGGGGAGCTGTTTTTT. It codes for CASSYGQGHFTGELFF.

The chain combines TRBV3-1 (or the pseudogene TRBV3-2) with TRBJ1-2, with D perhaps matching TRBD1 (5 bases). The germline V gene encodes CDR1 LGHDT and CDR2 YNNKEL (reference sequence). The V end was cut by 0 bases, the J end by 7 bases, with 15 bases between. The CDR3 loop spans 15 amino acids. The CDR3 sequence is CASSQEIIQGSGYTF. The DNA of the CDR3 is TGTGCCAGCAGCCAAGAAATAATCCAGGGTAGTGGCTACACCTTC.

The J gene is TRBJ2-5, the V gene TRBV5-4; TRBD2 matches at 12 bases. CDR1 and CDR2 from the germline V gene are SGHNT and YYREEE (reference sequence). V shed 3 bases, J shed 5 bases, and the junction held 8 bases outside the gene matches. The CDR3 totals 16 residues. Here the CDR3 DNA reads TGTGCCAGCAGCTCCAGGACTAGCGGGGTCCCGGAGACCCAGTACTTC. This encodes CASSSRTSGVPETQYF.

The chain carries TRBV2 and TRBJ1-1; a possible D gene is TRBD1 (6 bases). Germline loops: CDR1 SNHLY, CDR2 FYNNEI. The CDR3 length is 13 residues. The ends were cut back, 7 bases at V and 1 base at J, with 10 bases in the middle. The CDR3 nucleotides read TGTGCCAGCATCCCCAGGGGGAACACTGAAGCTTTCTTT. Its translation: CASIPRGNTEAFF.

V usage is TRBV5-1 and J usage is TRBJ1-4; TRBD1 matches at 7 bases. The CDR3 is 13 residues long. Germline assignment: CDR1 SGHRS and CDR2 YFSETQ. Trimming cost V 0 bases and J 8 bases; bases outside gene matches: 1. Here the CDR3 reads CASSLEGQEKLFF. The CDR3, as DNA: TGCGCCAGCAGCTTGGAGGGACAGGAAAAACTGTTTTTT.

This chain links TRBV5-1 with TRBJ2-1; TRBD2 aligns across 8 bases. The junction had 8 bases not matched to a gene; V was cut back by 5 bases and J by 4 bases. The CDR3 is 15 residues long. Germline V gives CDR1 SGHRS, CDR2 YFSETQ. The CDR3 region has the DNA TGCGCCAGCAGTCTCCGGGTAGCGGGGTACAATGAGCAGTTCTTC. This translates into CASSLRVAGYNEQFF.

In this sample, this clone turned up a few times. This chain links TRBV7-9 with TRBJ2-1, with 7 bases matching TRBD1. Germline V gene lookup returns CDR1 SEHNR and CDR2 FQNEAQ (reference sequence). The length of the CDR3 is 17 residues. V was pared by 4 bases and J by 3 bases, with 12 bases of the junction left unmatched. The CDR3, as DNA: TGTGCCAGCAGCTCGGGAACCGGGACAGCTTACTACAATGAGCAGTTCTTC. Protein product: CASSSGTGTAYYNEQFF.

The chain carries TRBV30 and TRBJ2-5, with 11 bases aligning to TRBD2. The CDR3 is made up of 13 amino acids. CDR1 and CDR2 from the germline V gene are GTSNPN and SVGIG (reference sequence). Trimming took 3 bases from V and 4 from J; bases not matched to a gene: 1. CDR3 region: CAWRGLAGETQYF. The CDR3 DNA is TGTGCCTGGAGAGGACTAGCGGGAGAGACCCAGTACTTC.

The chain links TRBV19 to TRBJ1-5; 9 bases agree with TRBD1. V shed 6 bases and J 1 base; nucleotides not matched to a gene: 4. Per the germline V gene, CDR1 is LNHDA and CDR2 is SQIVND (reference sequence). There are 15 residues in the CDR3. CDR3 DNA: TGTGCCAGTAGATCGACAGGGGGAAGCAATCAGCCCCAGCATTTT. Its protein product is CASRSTGGSNQPQHF.

This clone occurred a few times. V and J are TRBV6-5 and TRBJ1-1, with D possibly being TRBD1 (6 bases). V lost 5 bases and J lost 1, with 14 bases in between. Per the germline V gene, CDR1 is MNHEY and CDR2 is SVGAGI. The CDR3 sequence is 15 residues long. The CDR3 protein is CASSQNDRPNTEAFF. The CDR3 DNA reads as TGTGCCAGCAGTCAAAACGACAGGCCGAACACTGAAGCTTTCTTT.

The CDR3 reads CASSQEGAGGYTGELFF. CDR3 nucleotide sequence: TGTGCCAGCAGCCAAGAGGGAGCGGGAGGATATACCGGGGAGCTGTTTTTT. This rearrangement joins TRBV4-2 to TRBJ2-2, with 9 bases fitting TRBD2. Germline V gives CDR1 LGHNA, CDR2 YNFKEQ. The CDR3 has 17 residues. V shed 0 bases, J shed 5 bases, and the junction held 7 bases outside the gene matches.

The chain links TRBV5-1 to TRBJ1-1; 7 bases are a match to TRBD1. V lost 4 bases to trimming and J lost 0 bases; unmatched junction nucleotides: 9. Germline V gene sequence: CDR1 SGHRS, CDR2 YFSETQ. The CDR3 has 16 residues. CDR3 sequence (DNA): TGCGCCAGCAGCCCAACTGGACAGGTTTTGAACACTGAAGCTTTCTTT. Translated, it gives CASSPTGQVLNTEAFF.

The chain recombines TRBV29-1 with TRBJ1-2, with 7 bases lining up with TRBD1. The CDR3 length is 14 residues. V was pared by 3 bases and J by 3 bases, with 7 bases of the junction left unmatched. Germline CDR1 and CDR2: SQVTM and ANQGSEA. CDR3 in amino acids: CSVETQGEDYGYTF. CDR3 sequence (DNA): TGCAGCGTTGAGACCCAGGGGGAGGACTATGGCTACACCTTC.

The V call is TRBV2, the J call TRBJ1-2, with a tentative D call TRBD1 (6 bases). The CDR3 spans 14 residues. V shed 6 bases and J shed 5 bases, with 16 bases lying between them. CDR1 and CDR2 from the germline V gene are SNHLY and FYNNEI. This CDR3 is CASSKDSWLYGYTF. The CDR3 DNA reads TGTGCCAGCAGCAAGGACAGCTGGCTATATGGCTACACCTTC.

J is TRBJ2-7 and V is TRBV7-9; 9 bases align to TRBD1. J lost 5 bases, V lost 4 bases, and 9 bases had no gene match. The CDR3 sequence is 15 residues long. Germline-derived CDR1 and CDR2 are SEHNR and FQNEAQ (reference sequence). The CDR3 DNA reads as TGTGCCAGCAGCTCCACACAGGGGGCAATGGACGAGCAGTACTTC. It codes for CASSSTQGAMDEQYF.

This clone appeared a single time. This chain connects TRBV5-1 to TRBJ2-1; 11 bases line up with TRBD2. Germline CDR1 is SGHRS and CDR2 is YFSETQ. V lost 1 base to trimming and J lost 6 bases; unmatched junction nucleotides: 9. The CDR3 is 17 amino acids. The CDR3 is CASSLSSGTSGINEQFF. CDR3 coding DNA: TGCGCCAGCAGCTTGTCATCCGGGACTAGCGGAATCAATGAGCAGTTCTTC.

The V gene is TRBV9, the J gene TRBJ1-2; 7 positions match TRBD1. Germline trimming cut 3 bases from V and 6 bases from J; bases unmatched to any gene: 8. CDR3 length equals 14 residues. Germline CDR1 reads SGDLS; CDR2 reads YYNGEE. CDR3 loop: CASSATGDANGYTF. The CDR3 DNA follows: TGTGCCAGCAGCGCTACAGGGGATGCGAATGGCTACACCTTC.

This chain uses TRBV25-1 with TRBJ1-1, with 9 bases aligning to TRBD1. Germline CDR1 reads MGHDK; CDR2 reads SYGVNS. The junction had 3 bases not matched to a gene; V was cut back by 3 bases and J by 4 bases. This CDR3 spans 14 amino acids. CDR3 loop: CASSEGQGGTEAFF. The CDR3, as DNA: TGTGCCAGCAGTGAGGGACAGGGAGGCACTGAAGCTTTCTTT.

Turning to this clone: Other DNA sequences in the sample encode the same CDR3. The V and J genes are TRBV4-1 and TRBJ1-4, with 7 bases fitting TRBD1. Germline trimming cut 0 bases from V and 3 bases from J; bases unmatched to any gene: 1. CDR3 length: 15 amino acids. CDR1 MGHRA and CDR2 YSYEKL come from the germline V gene. The CDR3 DNA follows: TGCGCCAGCAGCCAAGAGACAGGGTCTAATGAAAAACTGTTTTTT. Translation gives CASSQETGSNEKLFF.

V usage is TRBV5-1 and J usage is TRBJ2-5; the match to TRBD2 covers 15 bases. This CDR3 contains 15 residues. With V trimmed by 3 bases and J by 3 bases, 0 bases remained unmatched. CDR1 SGHRS and CDR2 YFSETQ come from the germline V gene. The CDR3 nucleotides read TGCGCCAGCAGCTGGACTAGCGGGGGGGAAGAGACCCAGTACTTC. It is translated as CASSWTSGGEETQYF. The whole variable domain, remainder taken from reference TRBV5-1 and TRBJ2-5, is KAGVTQTPRYLIKTRGQQVTLSCSPISGHRSVSWYQQTPGQGLQFLFEYFSETQRNKGNFPGRFSGRQFSNSRSEMNVSTLELGDSALYLCASSWTSGGEETQYFGPGTRLLVL.

The rearrangement links TRBV7-7 to TRBJ2-5; TRBD1 matches 10 bases. This CDR3 comprises 14 residues. Trimming removed 5 bases from V and 2 bases from J; junction bases left unmatched: 2. CDR1 SSHAT and CDR2 FNYEAQ come from the germline V gene (reference sequence). CDR3 sequence reads: CASSEDRGQETQYF. Here the CDR3 DNA reads TGTGCCAGCAGCGAGGACAGGGGGCAAGAGACCCAGTACTTC.